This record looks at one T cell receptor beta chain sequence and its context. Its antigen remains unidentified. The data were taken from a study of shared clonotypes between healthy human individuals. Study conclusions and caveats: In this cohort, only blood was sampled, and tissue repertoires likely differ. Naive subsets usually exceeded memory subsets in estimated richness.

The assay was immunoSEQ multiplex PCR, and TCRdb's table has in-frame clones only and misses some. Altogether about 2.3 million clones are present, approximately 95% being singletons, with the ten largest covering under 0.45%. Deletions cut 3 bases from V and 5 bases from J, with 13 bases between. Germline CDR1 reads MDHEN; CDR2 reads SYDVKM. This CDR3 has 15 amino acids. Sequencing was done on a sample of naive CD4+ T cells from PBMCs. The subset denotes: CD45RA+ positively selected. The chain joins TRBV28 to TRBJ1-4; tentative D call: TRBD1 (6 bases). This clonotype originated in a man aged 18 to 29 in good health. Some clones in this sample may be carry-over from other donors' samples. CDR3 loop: CASSFGPGVNEKLFF. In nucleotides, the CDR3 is TGTGCCAGCAGTTTTGGTCCAGGGGTAAATGAAAAACTGTTTTTT.